These 27 T cell receptor beta chains were all obtained from the same sample, sequenced in a study of T cells in Graves' hyperthyroidism and ophthalmopathy. The CDR3 regions of TCR beta were amplified from RNA transcripts. The HTBI primer set drove a first-round RT-PCR of the TCR CDR3. TCRdb reprocessed the multiplex PCR reads with MiXCR, giving one entry per CDR3 protein. Of hundreds of thousands of distinct CDR3 sequences in the sample, roughly 14% were seen once. The sequencing input was blood. The receptors come from a man aged 18 to 35 with Graves' ophthalmopathy.

This clonotype was detected only a few times. The genes are TRBV7-9 and TRBJ2-5, with 8 bases matching TRBD2. Germline-derived CDR1 and CDR2 are SEHNR and FQNEAQ (reference sequence). The V and J ends lost 1 base and 5 bases, in that order; junction bases with no gene match: 6. The CDR3 covers 15 residues. The CDR3 DNA reads as TGTGCCAGCAGCTTAGTTGGCCGGGAGGGGGAGACCCAGTACTTC. It codes for CASSLVGREGETQYF.

The chain recombines TRBV19 with TRBJ1-3; 7 bases align to TRBD1. The CDR3 is made up of 16 amino acids. CDR1 is LNHDA and CDR2 is SQIVND in the germline V gene (reference sequence). V trimming: 3 bases; J trimming: 0 bases; junction bases outside the gene matches: 5. CDR3 protein: CASSIGGQFSGNTIYF. The CDR3 DNA reads TGTGCCAGTAGTATCGGGGGACAGTTCTCTGGAAACACCATATATTTT.

This clonotype was picked up a small number of times. The V gene is TRBV20-1, the J gene TRBJ2-1; possible D gene TRBD2, 5 bases. The germline V and J ends were trimmed by 3 bases and 0 bases, with 9 bases remaining between them. Germline V lookup: CDR1 DFQATT, CDR2 SNEGSKA (reference sequence). This CDR3 has 14 amino acids. In DNA form, the CDR3 reads TGCAGTGCTAGTGCGGGTTCCTCCTACAATGAGCAGTTCTTC. Protein sequence: CSASAGSSYNEQFF.

V usage is TRBV6-4 and J usage is TRBJ1-1; no clear D gene. Trimming removed 7 bases at V and 7 bases at J, with 10 bases between. The CDR3 loop spans 11 amino acids. Per germline, CDR1 MRHNA and CDR2 SNTAGT. CDR3 DNA: TGTGCCAGCACTGGACCGTTTGAAGCTTTCTTT. Translated: CASTGPFEAFF.

The sample holds many counts of this clonotype. The chain employs TRBV7-9 and TRBJ2-1; TRBD1 aligns across 9 bases. V dropped 4 bases and J dropped 2; count of bases not matched to a gene: 6. CDR1 is SEHNR and CDR2 is FQNEAQ in the germline V gene (reference sequence). The CDR3 length is 16 residues. In nucleotides, the CDR3 is TGTGCCAGCAGCTGGGGACAGGGAGGTACCTACAATGAGCAGTTCTTC. The encoded protein is CASSWGQGGTYNEQFF.

In its sample, this clonotype was seen many times. This chain links TRBV11-3 with TRBJ2-2; D uncertain. Germline loops: CDR1 SGHNT, CDR2 YENEEA. The CDR3 contains 15 residues. V was pared by 1 base and J by 6 bases, with 12 bases between. As DNA, the CDR3 is TGTGCCAGCAGCTTAGGACCTCCTATGGCCGGGGAGCTGTTTTTT. This codes for CASSLGPPMAGELFF. The full variable domain, with the rest looked up from reference TRBV11-3 and TRBJ2-2, is EAGVVQSPRYKIIEKKQPVAFWCNPISGHNTLYWYLQNLGQGPELLIRYENEEAVDDSQLPKDRFSAERLKGVDSTLKIQPAELGDSAVYLCASSLGPPMAGELFFGEGSRLTVL.

Of note for this clonotype: A single base separates this from a much larger clone, so it may be a read error. V and J are TRBV6-1 and TRBJ2-5, with a possible D match to TRBD2 (6 bases). V was pared by 10 bases and J by 3 bases, with 18 bases between. There are 14 residues in the CDR3. CDR1 is MNHNS, CDR2 SASEGT, per germline. Here the CDR3 reads CAINDGGAEETQYF. The DNA for the CDR3 is TGTGCCATCAATGATGGCGGGGCTGAAGAGACCCAGTACTTC.

This clonotype was counted at least ten times. The chain recombines TRBV10-3 with TRBJ1-1; D gene unclear. The germline V and J ends were trimmed by 4 bases and 0 bases, with 9 bases remaining between them. The CDR3 has 14 amino acids. Per germline, CDR1 ENHRY and CDR2 SYGVKD. The CDR3 sequence is CAISVGTVNTEAFF. In nucleotides, the CDR3 is TGTGCCATCAGTGTGGGAACCGTGAACACTGAAGCTTTCTTT.

The table lists this clonotype with many counts. The J gene is TRBJ1-4, the V gene TRBV28, with 7 bases matching TRBD1. J was trimmed by 0 bases and V by 2 bases; bases with no gene match: 9. The germline V gene has CDR1 MDHEN and CDR2 SYDVKM. This CDR3 comprises 18 residues. The CDR3 DNA is TGTGCCAGCAGTTTAGGGCAGGGGGGGGACGCAACTAATGAAAAACTGTTTTTT. It specifies CASSLGQGGDATNEKLFF.

The chain carries TRBV5-6 and TRBJ2-3; no definite D call. The CDR3 totals 13 residues. V was shortened by 3 bases and J by 4 bases, with 9 bases between the two germline ends. Germline assignment: CDR1 SGHDT and CDR2 YYEEEE. The CDR3 nucleotides are TGTGCCAGCAGCTATGGTTCGTCAGATACGCAGTATTTT. This gives the protein CASSYGSSDTQYF.

The table lists this clonotype with many counts. The chain is built from TRBV6-1 and TRBJ2-7; possible D gene TRBD1, 6 bases. The CDR3 covers 14 residues. Germline CDR1 and CDR2: MNHNS and SASEGT. V was shortened by 6 bases and J by 0 bases, with 12 bases between the two germline ends. CDR3 coding DNA: TGTGCCAGCAGAAGGACAGAGTTCTCCTACGAGCAGTACTTC. It yields the protein CASRRTEFSYEQYF.

Ten or more counts support this clonotype. J is TRBJ2-7 and V is TRBV20-1, with 7 bases that match TRBD1. Germline V lookup: CDR1 DFQATT, CDR2 SNEGSKA (reference sequence). CDR3 length: 13 residues. With V trimmed by 5 bases and J by 3 bases, 7 bases remained unmatched. CDR3 protein: CSALEAGGYEQYF. CDR3 coding DNA: TGCAGTGCTCTGGAGGCAGGGGGCTACGAGCAGTACTTC.

This clonotype was seen ten or more times. The chain links TRBV5-6 to TRBJ1-1; D not certain. Germline CDR1 and CDR2: SGHDT and YYEEEE. The CDR3 sequence is 15 residues long. V was cut by 4 bases and J by 4 bases, with 17 bases left in between. The CDR3 protein is CASSRGWRSRTEAFF. In nucleotides, the CDR3 is TGTGCCAGCAGCCGGGGTTGGCGGTCCCGCACTGAAGCTTTCTTT.

The V and J genes are TRBV10-1 and TRBJ2-7; D uncertain. Germline CDR1 reads WNHNN; CDR2 reads SYGVQD (reference sequence). The CDR3 contains 13 residues. V lost 3 bases and J lost 0, with 6 bases in between. CDR3 sequence (DNA): TGCGCCAGCAGTGATGGCTACTCCTACGAGCAGTACTTC. Translated, it gives CASSDGYSYEQYF.

The table lists this clonotype with many counts. V usage is TRBV30 and J usage is TRBJ2-7; 10 nucleotides agree with TRBD1. CDR3 length: 14 amino acids. After removal of 3 bases from V and 5 bases from J, the junction contained 7 bases not matched to a gene. CDR1 is GTSNPN, CDR2 SVGIG, per germline (reference sequence). The CDR3, as DNA: TGTGCCTGGAGCGGGGGACAGGGGTACCACGAGCAGTACTTC. It translates to CAWSGGQGYHEQYF.

This clonotype was counted many times. The chain carries TRBV28 and TRBJ2-1; D unresolved. Germline V gives CDR1 MDHEN, CDR2 SYDVKM. V lost 1 base to trimming and J lost 4 bases, with 8 bases between them. The CDR3 totals 14 residues. As DNA, the CDR3 is TGTGCCAGCAGTTTATCTTTACGGTACAATGAGCAGTTCTTC. It is translated as CASSLSLRYNEQFF.

This clonotype was counted at least ten times. The CDR3 DNA sequence: TGTGCCAGCTCACCACAGGAGTACGAGCAGTACTTC. It is translated as CASSPQEYEQYF. This sequence joins TRBV18 and TRBJ2-7; D is undetermined. CDR3 size: 12 residues. Germline V CDR1 and CDR2: KGHSH, LQKENI. Trimming removed 1 base from V and 4 bases from J, with 5 bases in between. Variable domain in full (rest from reference TRBV18 and TRBJ2-7): NAGVMQNPRHLVRRRGQEARLRCSPMKGHSHVYWYRQLPEEGLKFMVYLQKENIIDESGMPKERFSAEFPKEGPSILRIQQVVRGDSAAYFCASSPQEYEQYFGPGTRLTVT.

This clonotype has a count of ten or more. The chain combines TRBV24-1 with TRBJ2-1, with 7 bases aligning to TRBD2. Trimming removed 0 bases from V and 3 bases from J; junction bases left unmatched: 13. The CDR3 spans 19 residues. Germline V gene data show CDR1 as KGHDR and CDR2 as SFDVKD. In DNA, the CDR3 is TGTGCCACCAGTGATTTGAGCACCGGTGGGGCGGGAGTCTACAATGAGCAGTTCTTC. Its protein product is CATSDLSTGGAGVYNEQFF.

Concerning this clonotype: This may stem from a read error, because a much larger clone lies one nucleotide away. The J gene is TRBJ2-1, the V gene TRBV3-1; no firm D call. The CDR3 contains 13 residues. Germline CDR1 and CDR2: LGHDT and YNNKEL (reference sequence). The CDR3 DNA follows: TGTGCCGGCAGCCTGGGGTTTTACAATGAGCAGTTCTTC. Its protein product is CAGSLGFYNEQFF.

Concerning this clonotype itself: One end of the junction varies from germline; a read error may be responsible. The rearrangement joins TRBV12-3 or TRBV12-4 to TRBJ2-1, with D possibly TRBD1 on 6 matching bases. The CDR3 spans 15 residues. CDR3 in amino acids: CASSATGVSYNGQFF. CDR3 nucleotide sequence: TGTGCCAGCAGTGCGACAGGTGTCTCCTACAATGGGCAGTTCTTC.

This chain connects TRBV27 to TRBJ2-5; 7 bases are a match to TRBD1. The trim removed 11 bases at V and 7 bases at J, leaving 10 bases unmatched. Germline V gene lookup returns CDR1 MNHEY and CDR2 SMNVEV (reference sequence). The CDR3 loop spans 12 amino acids. The CDR3 coding sequence is TGTGCCTCCAAGGGGGCAGGTGGGACCCAGTACTTC. Its protein product is CASKGAGGTQYF.

J is TRBJ2-1 and V is TRBV6-7; TRBD2 might be the D (5 bases). TRBV6-7 is classed as an ORF, of uncertain function. This CDR3 comprises 16 residues. Trimming took off 2 bases at V and 1 base at J, with 12 bases between the two ends. CDR3 DNA sequence: TGTGCCAGCAGTTACCTGCGGCCGGGGTCCTACAATGAGCAGTTCTTC. Translated: CASSYLRPGSYNEQFF.

The V and J genes are TRBV7-9 and TRBJ2-2; 11 bases fit TRBD2. The J segment lost 1 base and the V segment lost 5 bases, leaving 9 bases of the junction unmatched. The CDR3 covers 18 residues. In germline, CDR1 is SEHNR, CDR2 FQNEAQ (reference sequence). CDR3 in amino acids: CASSPLSGGARNTGELFF. The CDR3 nucleotides are TGTGCCAGCAGCCCTCTTAGCGGGGGGGCCCGGAACACCGGGGAGCTGTTTTTT.

This clonotype was recorded many times. The chain joins TRBV3-1 to TRBJ2-7; no clear D gene. The length of the CDR3 is 13 residues. The V end was cut by 4 bases, the J end by 4 bases, with 11 bases between. The V gene's germline CDR1 is LGHDT and CDR2 YNNKEL (reference sequence). This chain's CDR3 is CASSRRLGYEQYF. CDR3 nucleotide sequence: TGTGCCAGCAGCCGACGCTTGGGTTACGAGCAGTACTTC.

This rearrangement joins TRBV11-2 to TRBJ2-3; TRBD2 is a possible D gene (6 bases). V lost 1 base to trimming and J lost 2 bases, with 16 bases between them. Germline V CDR1 and CDR2: SGHAT, FQNNGV. The CDR3 runs to 17 residues. This CDR3 is CASSLGWVGSYTDTQYF. The CDR3, as DNA: TGTGCCAGCAGCTTAGGCTGGGTCGGGAGCTACACAGATACGCAGTATTTT.

V is TRBV3-1 and J is TRBJ1-1, with D possibly TRBD1 on 5 matching bases. The CDR3 is made up of 16 amino acids. V lost 1 base and J 2 bases, leaving 14 bases between the germline ends. Germline values: CDR1 LGHDT, CDR2 YNNKEL (reference sequence). This CDR3 reads CASSQVGGGPNTEAFF. The CDR3 bases are TGTGCCAGCAGCCAAGTTGGGGGGGGACCCAACACTGAAGCTTTCTTT.

This clonotype was counted at least ten times. A much larger clone lies one base from this, so it may be a read error. The rearrangement uses TRBV7-3 and TRBJ2-1, with 8 nucleotides matching TRBD2. There are 15 residues in the CDR3. Germline CDR1 SGHTA, CDR2 FQGTGA. J gave up 3 bases and V 5 bases, and 6 bases lay outside the gene matches. This chain's CDR3 is CASSPGTRDYNEQFF. DNA of the CDR3: TGTGCCAGCAGCCCTGGGACTAGAGACTACAATGAGCAGTTCTTC. The full variable domain, with the rest looked up from reference TRBV7-3 and TRBJ2-1, is GAGVSQTPSNKVTEKGKYVELRCDPISGHTALYWYRQSLGQGPEFLIYFQGTGAADDSGLPNDRFFAVRPEGSVSTLKIQRTERGDSAVYLCASSPGTRDYNEQFFGPGTRLTVL.